This paragraph reports one T cell receptor beta chain. Its antigen is not known. This sample was included in a study of cytomegalovirus exposure and HLA in healthy donors. Study-wide context: The platform used for the 100 to 150 validation repertoires matched that of the approximately 670 first-cohort repertoires, a later analysis reported. Study outcomes and limitations: As was reported, the classifier diagnosed cytomegalovirus status with high specificity and sensitivity. In the 90 to 150 validation repertoires, roughly 94% of cluster scores exceeded 0, per a later analysis. Most TCR sequences were uncommon, yet certain public TCRs appeared in many donors.

This CDR3 is built from 15 residues. Germline lookup yields CDR1 SGHTA and CDR2 FQGNSA. Unmatched junction bases numbered 8, after V lost 5 bases and J lost 5 bases. Libraries were prepared by immunoSEQ multiplex PCR; TCRdb keeps only in-frame clonotypes and omits some of them. The table has approximately 82,000 clones, 85% to 95% seen once; the top ten hold approximately 0.7%. The sequence was collected from a young man in good health and CMV-seronegative. The chain uses TRBV7-2 and TRBJ2-5; 10 bases agree with TRBD2. Material: PBMCs. The CDR3 loop reads CASSTSGAPAETQYF. CDR3 in DNA: TGTGCCAGCAGCACTAGCGGGGCGCCAGCGGAGACCCAGTACTTC. The variable domain in full, with the rest retrieved from reference TRBV7-2 and TRBJ2-5, is GAGVSQSPSNKVTEKGKDVELRCDPISGHTALYWYRQSLGQGLEFLIYFQGNSAPDKSGLPSDRFSAERTGGSVSTLTIQRTQQEDSAVYLCASSTSGAPAETQYFGPGTRLLVL.